The T cell receptor (beta chain) described here comes from a study of shared clonotypes between healthy human individuals. The study, taken as a whole, reports: Naive subsets usually exceeded memory subsets in estimated richness.

TCRdb's copy holds only in-frame clones and misses some; the assay was immunoSEQ multiplex PCR. The profile shows about 600,000 clones, around 97% of them singletons. This clone was counted once. Its specificity is not known. Germline V lookup: CDR1 SGHDN, CDR2 FVKESK. The CDR3 has 15 amino acids. V dropped 1 base and J dropped 5 bases, with 14 bases sitting between them. Input material: naive CD4+ T cells sorted from blood. This sample's subset: CD45RA+ positively selected. The chain recombines TRBV14 with TRBJ2-5; possibly TRBD2 for D (5 bases). This sequence originates from a woman aged 25 to 45 in good health. CDR3 DNA: TGTGCCAGCAGCCAAGGACGGGGAATTCGGGAGACCCAGTACTTC. This codes for CASSQGRGIRETQYF. Based on the CDR3 plus reference TRBV14 and TRBJ2-5, the full variable domain is EAGVTQFPSHSVIEKGQTVTLRCDPISGHDNLYWYRRVMGKEIKFLLHFVKESKQDESGMPNNRFLAERTGGTYSTLKVQPAELEDSGVYFCASSQGRGIRETQYFGPGTRLLVL.